This is a list of T cell receptor beta chains from one sample in a study of blood T cell repertoires in COVID-19. Profiling relied on immunoSEQ multiplex PCR, and the TCRdb table lists in-frame clones only, not all of them. The sample includes tens of thousands of clones, about 74% of them seen just once. The specimen was peripheral blood. These receptors came from an elderly woman with acute or convalescent COVID-19. The CDR3 runs from the conserved cysteine through the conserved F or W. The D gene is left open where the match is weak. Size is stated for part of the rows, as once, few or many counts, or as a class when the clone is expanded.

j_call: TRBJ1-1
d_call: NA
clone_size: NA
v_call: TRBV19
cdr3_aa: CASSRGQNTEAFF
cdr3_nt: TGTGCCAGTAGTAGGGGACAGAACACTGAAGCTTTCTTT

j_call: TRBJ1-1
d_call: NA
clone_size: NA
v_call: TRBV30
cdr3_aa: CAWSETGNTEAFF
cdr3_nt: TGTGCCTGGAGTGAGACAGGGAACACTGAAGCTTTCTTT

j_call: TRBJ2-1
d_call: TRBD2
clone_size: NA
v_call: TRBV11-2
cdr3_aa: CASSSTSGRLGEQFF
cdr3_nt: TGTGCCAGCAGCTCAACTAGCGGGAGACTTGGTGAGCAGTTCTTC

j_call: TRBJ2-7
d_call: TRBD2
clone_size: NA
v_call: TRBV20-1
cdr3_aa: CSASLLAGASYEQYF
cdr3_nt: TGCAGTGCTAGTTTGCTAGCGGGGGCCTCCTACGAGCAGTACTTC

j_call: TRBJ2-1
d_call: TRBD2
clone_size: NA
v_call: TRBV24-1
cdr3_aa: CATSDTASGSSYNEQFF
cdr3_nt: TGTGCCACCAGTGATACAGCTAGCGGGAGCTCCTACAATGAGCAGTTCTTC

j_call: TRBJ1-5
d_call: NA
clone_size: few
v_call: TRBV4-3
cdr3_aa: CASSQGRQGTQHF
cdr3_nt: TGCGCCAGCAGCCAAGGGCGCCAGGGGACCCAGCATTTT

j_call: TRBJ2-1
d_call: TRBD1
clone_size: NA
v_call: TRBV19
cdr3_aa: CASSMGTAYNEQFF
cdr3_nt: TGTGCCAGTAGTATGGGGACAGCTTACAATGAGCAGTTCTTC

j_call: TRBJ1-2
d_call: NA
clone_size: NA
v_call: TRBV6-6
cdr3_aa: CASSYSNSGLGYGYTF
cdr3_nt: TGTGCCAGCAGTTACTCGAATTCAGGGCTTGGCTATGGCTACACCTTC

j_call: TRBJ2-2
d_call: TRBD2
clone_size: few
v_call: TRBV28
cdr3_aa: CASSSRGLSGSQTGELFF
cdr3_nt: TGTGCCAGCAGTTCAAGGGGGCTTAGCGGGAGTCAGACCGGGGAGCTGTTTTTT

j_call: TRBJ2-7
d_call: NA
clone_size: NA
v_call: TRBV19
cdr3_aa: CASGQGTVGGEQYF
cdr3_nt: TGTGCCAGTGGGCAGGGTACGGTAGGTGGAGAGCAGTACTTC

j_call: TRBJ2-7
d_call: TRBD2
clone_size: NA
v_call: TRBV30
cdr3_aa: CAWSRLAGVSGEQYF
cdr3_nt: TGTGCCTGGAGTAGGTTAGCGGGAGTATCCGGCGAGCAGTACTTC

j_call: TRBJ2-3
d_call: TRBD2
clone_size: few
v_call: TRBV20-1
cdr3_aa: CSASRREGSDTQYF
cdr3_nt: TGCAGTGCCAGTAGGAGGGAGGGGTCAGATACGCAGTATTTT

j_call: TRBJ1-2
d_call: NA
clone_size: NA
v_call: TRBV4-3
cdr3_aa: CASSQDAQGGNYGYTF
cdr3_nt: TGCGCCAGCAGCCAAGACGCCCAGGGAGGAAACTATGGCTACACCTTC

j_call: TRBJ1-6
d_call: NA
clone_size: NA
v_call: TRBV9
cdr3_aa: CASSVVDSINSPLHF
cdr3_nt: TGTGCCAGCAGCGTAGTCGACTCAATTAATTCACCCCTCCACTTT